This TCR beta chain came from a study of T cell responses to AZD1222 COVID-19 vaccine. This clone was found once. TCRdb's table, derived via immunoSEQ multiplex PCR, lists solely in-frame clones and lacks some. Of approximately 64,000 clones in the sample, 84% were seen once. The CDR3 sequence is 14 residues long. The germline V gene has CDR1 WNHNN and CDR2 SYGVQD (reference sequence). Between the trimmed V and J ends, which lost 1 base and 7 bases, there was a span of 13 bases. V and J are TRBV10-1 and TRBJ1-1; D may be TRBD1 (5 bases). This sample comprised peripheral blood, obtained on day 0 of AZD1222 vaccination. The sequence was obtained from an adult in good health. DNA for the CDR3: TGCGCCAGCAGTGAGTACGGTACAGGCAGTGAAGCTTTCTTT. The encoded protein is CASSEYGTGSEAFF.